Below are 7 T cell receptor beta chains sequenced from a single sample in a study of graft-versus-host responses after intestinal transplantation. TCRdb's copy holds only in-frame clones and misses some; the assay was immunoSEQ multiplex PCR. Counted here are around 92,000 clones, more than 75% occurring once; the ten biggest clones make up approximately 1.4%. Source: PBMCs, taken 255 days after intestinal transplant. All receptors come from a human patient who received an intestinal transplant, so some T cells may come from the graft donor.

The rearrangement uses TRBV4-1 and TRBJ2-7, with D perhaps TRBD1 or TRBD2 (5 bases each). Germline V gene lookup returns CDR1 MGHRA and CDR2 YSYEKL. The CDR3 spans 13 residues. Trimming shortened V by 6 bases and J by 5 bases, and 14 bases separated the two germline ends. The CDR3 loop is CASSGGPADEQYF. The CDR3 DNA sequence: TGCGCCAGCAGTGGGGGACCAGCTGACGAGCAGTACTTC.

The chain couples TRBV9 to TRBJ2-1, with D perhaps TRBD1 or TRBD2 (7 bases each). Germline V gene lookup returns CDR1 SGDLS and CDR2 YYNGEE. The CDR3 consists of 16 residues. The V end was cut by 6 bases, the J end by 1 base, with 17 bases between. CDR3 sequence reads: CASTPSGTVSYNEQFF. The DNA of the CDR3 is TGTGCCAGCACTCCAAGCGGGACAGTTTCCTACAATGAGCAGTTCTTC.

The J gene is TRBJ2-7, the V gene TRBV23-1; possible D gene TRBD2, 6 bases. TRBV23-1 is known as an ORF, though its function is uncertain. The CDR3 extends over 14 amino acids. V lost 0 bases, J lost 3 bases, and 9 bases lay in between. The CDR3 nucleotides read TGCGCCAGCAGTCAATCTGGAGGGATCTACGAGCAGTACTTC. It translates to CASSQSGGIYEQYF.

The gene calls are TRBV5-6 and TRBJ1-2; TRBD1 agrees at 9 bases. This CDR3 spans 15 amino acids. J was trimmed by 3 bases and V by 8 bases; bases with no gene match: 11. CDR1 and CDR2 from the germline V gene are SGHDT and YYEEEE. The CDR3 bases are TGTGCCAGTCTAACCTCTACAGGGGGCGACTATGGCTACACCTTC. As protein: CASLTSTGGDYGYTF. The whole variable domain, filled in from reference TRBV5-6 and TRBJ1-2, reads DAGVTQSPTHLIKTRGQQVTLRCSPKSGHDTVSWYQQALGQGPQFIFQYYEEEERQRGNFPDRFSGHQFPNYSSELNVNALLLGDSALYLCASLTSTGGDYGYTFGSGTRLTVV.

This chain joins TRBV28 and TRBJ1-2; 10 bases align to TRBD1. Trimming cost V 8 bases and J 4 bases; bases outside gene matches: 16. CDR3 length equals 17 residues. Germline V gives CDR1 MDHEN, CDR2 SYDVKM. The CDR3 coding sequence is TGTGCCAGCTTTGCCATGCCCGGGACAGGGGTTCCCTATGGCTACACCTTC. Its protein product is CASFAMPGTGVPYGYTF.

V gene TRBV28 combines with J gene TRBJ2-1, with TRBD2 matching 10 bases. With V trimmed by 3 bases and J by 5 bases, 10 bases remained unmatched. The CDR3 contains 17 residues. Germline V CDR1 and CDR2: MDHEN, SYDVKM. The CDR3 nucleotides read TGTGCCAGCAGTTTCCCCTATAGGCTAGCGGGGGACAATGAGCAGTTCTTC. This gives the protein CASSFPYRLAGDNEQFF.

This chain joins TRBV19 and TRBJ2-7, with no clear D. Germline values: CDR1 LNHDA, CDR2 SQIVND (reference sequence). The CDR3 contains 16 residues. Trimming took off 5 bases at V and 8 bases at J, with 25 bases between the two ends. CDR3 nucleotide sequence: TGTGCCAGTAGTCCCCGATCCCGCGCCACGCCTGGGAAGCAGTACTTC. It encodes CASSPRSRATPGKQYF. The full variable domain, with the rest looked up from reference TRBV19 and TRBJ2-7, is DGGITQSPKYLFRKEGQNVTLSCEQNLNHDAMYWYRQDPGQGLRLIYYSQIVNDFQKGDIAEGYSVSREKKESFPLTVTSAQKNPTAFYLCASSPRSRATPGKQYFGPGTRLTVT.